This T cell receptor (beta chain) stems from a study of T cell repertoires in cytomegalovirus infection. Across the whole study: Matching HLA type, along with CMV infection, was indicated by public TCR beta signatures.

This clonotype was counted ten times or more. Per the germline V gene, CDR1 is MNHEY and CDR2 is SVGAGI. The length of the CDR3 is 14 residues. Trimming left V 6 bases short and J 6 bases short, with 12 bases between. Each CDR3 protein gets one entry after TCRdb re-called the reads with MiXCR. The sample has around 440,000 distinct CDR3 sequences; 11% are singletons. Sequences were obtained from PBMCs. This chain connects TRBV6-5 to TRBJ1-6; D unclear. The receptor was derived from a human donor in good health (CMV status not recorded). Some clones in this sample may be carry-over from other donors' samples. CDR3 in DNA: TGTGCCAGCAGCCTTGGACGGTTTAATTCACCCCTCCACTTT. Amino acids: CASSLGRFNSPLHF.